This TCR beta chain was retrieved from a study of blood T cell repertoires in COVID-19. Overall study context: Whether acute or convalescent, the COVID-19 samples came from the United States, Italy and Spain. T cells, B-cell-depleted T cells, or PBMCs provided the cDNA or gDNA that served as material.

This clone came up once. Under the authors' procedure: Reference gene primer amplification in the assay estimated nucleated cell counts. The method was immunoSEQ multiplex PCR; TCRdb's version includes in-frame clones alone and lacks a portion of them. V, J and clone size are taken as reported in that table, and D and trimming were inferred from the DNA itself. The data contain over 45,000 clones, around 86% of them seen just once; the ten biggest clones take up over 2.5%. Germline V CDR1 and CDR2: SQVTM, ANQGSEA. CDR3 length equals 12 residues. V trimming: 6 bases; J trimming: 5 bases; junction bases outside the gene matches: 2.

What was sequenced was peripheral blood. The chain carries TRBV29-1 and TRBJ1-1, with 11 bases that match TRBD1. This sequence originates from a woman older than 75 with acute or convalescent COVID-19. As DNA, the CDR3 is TGCAGCGTGGGACAGGGGGTTACTGAAGCTTTCTTT. This encodes CSVGQGVTEAFF.